This T cell receptor (beta chain) derives from a study of breast tumors, draining lymph nodes, adjacent tissues. CDR3 length: 12 amino acids. The germline V gene has CDR1 ENHRY and CDR2 SYGVKD. With 6 bases removed from V and 7 bases from J, the gap between germline ends came to 10 bases. Axillary draining lymph nodes of breast cancer patients supplied the node samples. TCRdb re-derived calls from the multiplex PCR reads in MiXCR, one entry per CDR3 protein. The sample holds 180,000 or so distinct CDR3 sequences; roughly 31% are singletons and the top ten take approximately 4.3%. Material: axillary lymph node tissue. This receptor was taken from a female donor with breast cancer. Some clones in this sample may be carry-over from other donors' samples. The rearrangement links TRBV10-3 to TRBJ2-1, with D perhaps TRBD1 or TRBD2 (5 bases each). CDR3 protein: CAISRGTNEQFF. In DNA, the CDR3 is TGTGCCATCAGCCGTGGGACGAATGAGCAGTTCTTC.